This T cell receptor (beta chain) stems from a study of PD-1 blockade in classical Hodgkin lymphoma. Relapse after autologous stem cell transplantation occurred in every patient, and brentuximab vedotin exposure varied. Study findings and constraints: For complete responders, baseline diversity was comparable to that of newly diagnosed patients. Exclusion removed patients who began nivolumab under 1 year after ASCT.

The germline V gene encodes CDR1 SGHDT and CDR2 YYEEEE. Between the trimmed V and J ends, which lost 2 bases and 0 bases, there was a span of 9 bases. The CDR3 has 15 residues. In the case of this clone: Antigen specificity is unknown.

Clones were read by immunoSEQ multiplex PCR, and TCRdb kept only the in-frame ones, dropping some. Of about 39,000 clones detected, 69% appear once; the ten largest clones hold 11% to 15%. The source of this sequence is a human donor with classical Hodgkin lymphoma. This material consisted of peripheral blood mononuclear cells (PBMCs), taken before the second cycle of nivolumab. The chain uses TRBV5-6 and TRBJ1-3, with a possible D match to TRBD1 (5 bases). The CDR3 reads CASSFSGSSGNTIYF. CDR3 coding DNA: TGTGCCAGCAGCTTTTCAGGGAGCTCTGGAAACACCATATATTTT.